These 2 T cell receptor beta chains came from one sample sequenced in a study of blood T cell repertoires in COVID-19. Using immunoSEQ multiplex PCR, the repertoire was profiled, and TCRdb retains in-frame clones only, with some absent. Counted here are approximately 210,000 clones, around 81% occurring once; the ten biggest clones make up about 0.91%. Material for sequencing was peripheral blood. The receptors here all came from a man aged 55 to 70 with COVID-19, enrolled during active disease.

This sequence joins TRBV19 and TRBJ1-6; TRBD1 agrees at 7 bases. The germline CDR1 and CDR2 sequences are LNHDA and SQIVND (reference sequence). The CDR3 spans 17 residues. The J segment lost 0 bases and the V segment lost 5 bases, leaving 7 bases of the junction unmatched. CDR3 in amino acids: CASSVPQGSSYNSPLHF. In DNA form, the CDR3 reads TGTGCCAGTAGTGTCCCACAGGGGAGCTCCTATAATTCACCCCTCCACTTT.

The rearrangement joins TRBV29-1 to TRBJ2-5; D is perhaps TRBD2 (6 bases). CDR3 size: 15 residues. Germline V gene sequence: CDR1 SQVTM, CDR2 ANQGSEA. V lost 7 bases and J 2 bases, leaving 20 bases between the germline ends. This chain's CDR3 is CSAGDGREVQETQYF. The CDR3 DNA reads TGCAGCGCCGGGGACGGGCGGGAAGTACAAGAGACCCAGTACTTC.